Included here is one TCR beta chain sequence, with context. The sample comes from a study of PD-1 blockade in mismatch repair-deficient tumors. The repertoire was sequenced with immunoSEQ multiplex PCR; TCRdb's copy has only in-frame clones and lacks some. The table shows around 120,000 clones, with roughly 90% occurring only once. The sample here was peripheral blood, taken approximately 73 weeks after starting pembrolizumab. The origin of this receptor is an adult with mismatch repair-deficient cancer.

The chain's CDR3 is CASSSQSAGEYNEQFF. For the CDR3, the DNA is TGTGCCAGCAGCTCCCAGTCAGCGGGAGAGTACAATGAGCAGTTCTTC. The chain joins TRBV9 to TRBJ2-1; 8 nucleotides align to TRBD2. CDR3 length: 16 residues. Germline V gene lookup returns CDR1 SGDLS and CDR2 YYNGEE. V lost 4 bases, J lost 4 bases, and 10 bases stayed unmatched.